The 21 T cell receptor beta chains listed next were all sequenced from one sample in a study of control samples from healthy donors and cancer patients (TCRdb year 2020). Library preparation was by the immunoSEQ multiplex PCR assay. This immuneACCESS table, as held by TCRdb, lists in-frame sequences with V and J called but not all clones. Of the missing ones, under half trace to an unresolved V gene in checked studies; the others have no known cause. The sample data list about 38,000 clones, and around four fifths of these were observed just once. The ten biggest clones cover under 25% of the sample. The material sequenced was PBMCs. The receptors shown here come from an older woman with lung cancer.

The chain recombines TRBV3-1 (or the pseudogene TRBV3-2) with TRBJ2-5; D is unresolved. The germline gives CDR1 LGHDT, CDR2 YNNKEL (reference sequence). The CDR3 loop spans 13 amino acids. V lost 0 bases and J lost 7, with 9 bases in between. The CDR3 is CASSQDSEGTQYF. CDR3 nucleotide sequence: TGTGCCAGCAGCCAAGACTCGGAAGGGACCCAGTACTTC.

V and J are TRBV7-8 and TRBJ1-2, with D unclear. The CDR3 runs to 15 residues. V lost 5 bases and J 4 bases, leaving 17 bases between the germline ends. Germline V gene lookup returns CDR1 SGHVS and CDR2 FQNEAQ. CDR3 residues: CASSPAGENLYGYTF. Written as DNA, the CDR3 is TGTGCCAGCAGCCCCGCCGGTGAGAATCTCTATGGCTACACCTTC.

The V call is TRBV6-6, the J call TRBJ2-2; perhaps D is TRBD1 or TRBD2 (5 bases each). The CDR3 is 15 residues long. CDR1 MNHNY and CDR2 SVGAGI come from the germline V gene (reference sequence). V lost 4 bases and J 0 bases, leaving 9 bases between the germline ends. The CDR3 DNA reads TGTGCCAGCAGTTTTGGGGGAGCGAACACCGGGGAGCTGTTTTTT. Translating it yields CASSFGGANTGELFF.

This chain links TRBV18 with TRBJ1-1; D call uncertain. V was clipped by 0 bases and J by 1 base, with 9 bases between them. This CDR3 contains 15 residues. Germline lookup yields CDR1 KGHSH and CDR2 LQKENI. The CDR3 is CASSPPGRRNTEAFF. The CDR3 region has the DNA TGTGCCAGCTCACCACCAGGCAGACGGAACACTGAAGCTTTCTTT. Looking up the rest from reference TRBV18 and TRBJ1-1 gives the full variable domain: NAGVMQNPRHLVRRRGQEARLRCSPMKGHSHVYWYRQLPEEGLKFMVYLQKENIIDESGMPKERFSAEFPKEGPSILRIQQVVRGDSAAYFCASSPPGRRNTEAFFGQGTRLTVV.

In this sample, this clone turned up a few times. The chain couples TRBV14 to TRBJ2-1; no clear D. The CDR3 is made up of 11 amino acids. V shed 1 base and J shed 8 bases, with 3 bases lying between them. In germline, CDR1 is SGHDN, CDR2 FVKESK. The CDR3: CASSQGDEQFF. DNA of the CDR3: TGTGCCAGCAGCCAAGGCGATGAGCAGTTCTTC.

The rearrangement links TRBV6-2 or TRBV6-3 to TRBJ1-1; D uncertain. Germline-derived CDR1 and CDR2 are MNHEY and SVGEGT. This CDR3 has 12 amino acids. The V and J ends lost 2 bases and 1 base respectively, with 2 bases between them. CDR3 residues: CASSYTNTEAFF. For the CDR3, the DNA is TGTGCCAGCAGTTACACGAACACTGAAGCTTTCTTT.

The chain joins TRBV3-1 (or the pseudogene TRBV3-2) to TRBJ2-5; D ambiguous. The V and J ends lost 0 bases and 5 bases respectively, with 4 bases between them. The V gene's germline CDR1 is LGHDT and CDR2 YNNKEL (reference sequence). There are 12 residues in the CDR3. The CDR3 DNA reads TGTGCCAGCAGCCAAGATCCGGAGACCCAGTACTTC. This gives the protein CASSQDPETQYF.

V is TRBV12-3 or TRBV12-4 and J is TRBJ2-7; the D call may be TRBD1 or TRBD2 (7 bases each). The CDR3 has 13 residues. Trimming pared 5 bases from V and 6 bases from J, leaving 14 bases between. The CDR3 DNA follows: TGTGCCAGCAGTCCTCAGGGGGGGCGCGAGCAGTACTTC. Its translation: CASSPQGGREQYF.

The chain is built from TRBV7-2 and TRBJ1-3, with a possible D match to TRBD1 (5 bases). Germline V CDR1 and CDR2: SGHTA, FQGNSA. Trimming took off 5 bases at V and 0 bases at J, with 14 bases between the two ends. This CDR3 is built from 16 residues. In nucleotides, the CDR3 is TGTGCCAGCAGCAGCCAACCCGACAGCTCTGGAAACACCATATATTTT. As protein: CASSSQPDSSGNTIYF.

This chain joins TRBV11-2 and TRBJ1-1, with D possibly TRBD1 on 6 matching bases. The V and J ends lost 5 bases and 5 bases respectively, with 15 bases between them. This CDR3 is built from 14 residues. Germline V CDR1 and CDR2: SGHAT, FQNNGV. CDR3 amino acids: CASSPPPGTTEAFF. CDR3 DNA: TGTGCCAGCAGCCCACCTCCTGGGACAACTGAAGCTTTCTTT.

The V call is TRBV3-1 (or the pseudogene TRBV3-2), the J call TRBJ2-2, with D unclear. Germline assignment: CDR1 LGHDT and CDR2 YNNKEL (reference sequence). CDR3 length: 14 residues. Trimming pared 4 bases from V and 3 bases from J, leaving 9 bases between. The CDR3 DNA is TGTGCCAGCAGCCTAAGATTCTACACCGGGGAGCTGTTTTTT. This sequence encodes CASSLRFYTGELFF.

V gene TRBV7-3 combines with J gene TRBJ1-1; a possible D gene is TRBD1 (5 bases). This CDR3 has 14 residues. Germline lookup yields CDR1 SGHTA and CDR2 FQGTGA. With 1 base removed from V and 4 bases from J, the gap between germline ends came to 10 bases. The CDR3 sequence is CASSLNPGTTEAFF. In DNA form, the CDR3 reads TGTGCCAGCAGCTTAAACCCAGGGACCACTGAAGCTTTCTTT.

The V and J genes are TRBV20-1 and TRBJ1-2, with D unresolved. V lost 3 bases and J 4 bases, leaving 9 bases between the germline ends. Germline V gene data show CDR1 as DFQATT and CDR2 as SNEGSKA (reference sequence). This CDR3 has 12 residues. CDR3 sequence (DNA): TGCAGTGCTAGTTTTGACCGCTATGGCTACACCTTC. Residues: CSASFDRYGYTF.

This chain joins TRBV5-1 and TRBJ2-1; D uncertain. CDR3 size: 13 residues. V was cut by 0 bases and J by 10 bases, with 11 bases left in between. Germline CDR1 is SGHRS and CDR2 is YFSETQ. As DNA, the CDR3 is TGCGCCAGCAGCTTGGTGTCGGGCAACGAGCAGTTCTTC. Protein: CASSLVSGNEQFF.

This chain links TRBV7-2 with TRBJ1-2, with 7 bases lining up with TRBD1. The CDR3 sequence is 14 residues long. Germline lookup yields CDR1 SGHTA and CDR2 FQGNSA. V gave up 5 bases and J gave up 2 bases; unmatched junction bases: 5. Here the CDR3 reads CASSPQTGNYGYTF. DNA for the CDR3: TGTGCCAGCAGCCCTCAGACAGGGAACTATGGCTACACCTTC.

This chain uses TRBV5-4 with TRBJ1-1; no definite D call. V was pared by 0 bases and J by 10 bases, with 16 bases between. Germline CDR1 and CDR2: SGHNT and YYREEE (reference sequence). The CDR3 has 14 residues. CDR3 region: CASSLGDDAVRAFF. In DNA form, the CDR3 reads TGTGCCAGCAGCTTGGGAGATGATGCAGTCAGAGCTTTCTTT.

The J gene is TRBJ2-2, the V gene TRBV7-2, with a weak D call TRBD2 (5 bases). This CDR3 is 15 amino acids long. CDR1 is SGHTA, CDR2 FQGNSA, per germline. V gave up 5 bases and J gave up 3 bases, with 13 bases separating them. The CDR3, as DNA: TGTGCCAGCAGCCCGAACGGGGTCGACACCGGGGAGCTGTTTTTT. Amino acids: CASSPNGVDTGELFF.

The chain links TRBV15 to TRBJ2-2, with D uncertain. V was clipped by 1 base and J by 5 bases, with 8 bases between them. The CDR3 sequence is 14 residues long. Per germline, CDR1 LNHNV and CDR2 YYDKDF (reference sequence). The CDR3 DNA reads as TGTGCCACCAGCAGAGGAGGAACTACCGGGGAGCTGTTTTTT. Its protein is CATSRGGTTGELFF.

This rearrangement joins TRBV5-1 to TRBJ2-5; D is unresolved. V lost 4 bases to trimming and J lost 5 bases, with 12 bases between them. From germline, CDR1 is SGHRS and CDR2 YFSETQ. The CDR3 covers 13 residues. Written as DNA, the CDR3 is TGCGCCAGCAGCCCGGGTTCTGCGGAGACCCAGTACTTC. This translates into CASSPGSAETQYF.

The chain uses TRBV3-1 (or the pseudogene TRBV3-2) and TRBJ1-3; D gene uncertain. The CDR3 covers 15 residues. The germline V and J ends were trimmed by 0 bases and 2 bases, with 8 bases remaining between them. Germline lookup yields CDR1 LGHDT and CDR2 YNNKEL (reference sequence). The CDR3 here is CASSQDLTPGNTIYF. The DNA of the CDR3 is TGTGCCAGCAGCCAAGATTTAACTCCTGGAAACACCATATATTTT.

The CDR3 nucleotides are TGTGCCAGCAGTTATCGCCGGAGGTCCGGTGGCTACACCTTC. Its protein product is CASSYRRRSGGYTF. V and J are TRBV6-5 and TRBJ1-2, with no clear D. The CDR3 extends over 14 amino acids. CDR1 and CDR2 from the germline V gene are MNHEY and SVGAGI. Trimming pared 3 bases from V and 7 bases from J, leaving 15 bases between.